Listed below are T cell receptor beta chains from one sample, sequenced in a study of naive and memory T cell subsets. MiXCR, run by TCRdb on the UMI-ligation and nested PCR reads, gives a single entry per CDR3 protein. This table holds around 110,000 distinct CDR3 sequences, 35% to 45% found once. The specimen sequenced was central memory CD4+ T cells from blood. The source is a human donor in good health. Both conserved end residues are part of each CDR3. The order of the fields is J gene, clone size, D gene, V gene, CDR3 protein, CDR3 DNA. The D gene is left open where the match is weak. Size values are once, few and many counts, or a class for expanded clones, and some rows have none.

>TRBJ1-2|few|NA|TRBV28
CASSEAQRDYGYTF
TGTGCCAGCAGCGAGGCCCAGCGAGACTATGGCTACACCTTC
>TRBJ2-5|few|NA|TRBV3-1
CASSQTRTPETQYF
TGTGCCAGCAGCCAGACCCGGACGCCGGAGACCCAGTACTTC
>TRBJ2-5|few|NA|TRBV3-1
CASSQERETQYF
TGTGCCAGCAGCCAAGAACGAGAGACCCAGTACTTC
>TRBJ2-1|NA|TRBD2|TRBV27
CASSLRASGRFYNEQFF
TGTGCCAGCAGTTTACGGGCTAGCGGGAGATTCTACAATGAGCAGTTCTTC
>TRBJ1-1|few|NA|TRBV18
CASSLGQGRSNTEAFF
TGTGCCAGCTCCCTCGGCCAAGGGAGATCGAACACTGAAGCTTTCTTT
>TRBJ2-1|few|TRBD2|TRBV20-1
CSARRGAGSSYNEQFF
TGCAGTGCTAGACGGGGAGCGGGATCCTCCTACAATGAGCAGTTCTTC
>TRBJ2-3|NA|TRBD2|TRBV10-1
CASSERLAGGVDTQYF
TGCGCCAGCAGTGAGAGACTAGCGGGAGGAGTAGATACGCAGTATTTT
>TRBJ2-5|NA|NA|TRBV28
CASNSNSRSFKAETQYF
TGTGCCAGCAATTCCAATTCCCGCAGCTTCAAAGCAGAGACCCAGTACTTC
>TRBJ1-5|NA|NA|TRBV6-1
CASSEEYVRGRPQHF
TGTGCCAGCAGCGAAGAATACGTTCGGGGGAGGCCCCAGCATTTT
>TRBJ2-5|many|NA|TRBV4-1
CASSQGSRTQETQYF
TGCGCCAGCAGCCAAGGTTCGAGAACTCAAGAGACCCAGTACTTC
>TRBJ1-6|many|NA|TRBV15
CATSRDSRGGSPLHF
TGTGCCACCAGCAGAGATAGCAGGGGTGGTTCACCCCTCCACTTT
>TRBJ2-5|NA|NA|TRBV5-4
CASSVAVGETQYF
TGTGCCAGCAGCGTCGCAGTGGGAGAGACCCAGTACTTC
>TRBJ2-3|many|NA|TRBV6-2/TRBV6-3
CASSNPGQPRTQYF
TGTGCCAGCAGCAACCCGGGCCAGCCACGAACGCAGTATTTT
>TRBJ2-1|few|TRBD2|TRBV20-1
CSARDWSGRAGNEQFF
TGCAGTGCTAGAGATTGGAGCGGGAGGGCCGGCAATGAGCAGTTCTTC
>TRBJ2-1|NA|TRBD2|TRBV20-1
CSIAGGPRDEQFF
TGCAGTATAGCGGGAGGGCCTCGGGATGAGCAGTTCTTC
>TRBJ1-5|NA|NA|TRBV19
CASSGRTESSNQPQHF
TGTGCCAGTAGTGGTCGGACAGAGTCTAGCAATCAGCCCCAGCATTTT
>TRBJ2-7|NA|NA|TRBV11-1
CASSSGNYEQYF
TGTGCCAGCAGCTCAGGCAACTACGAGCAGTACTTC